This record concerns one TCR beta chain sequence. Cohorts were determined from participant-reported clinical history. In the original analysis: Reference gene primer amplification gave nucleated cell count estimates. The repertoire was sequenced with immunoSEQ multiplex PCR; TCRdb's copy has only in-frame clones and lacks some. V, J and clone size are taken as reported in that table, and D and trimming were inferred from the DNA itself. Counted here are roughly 68,000 clones, about 82% occurring once; the ten biggest clones make up about 3.8%. The CDR3 extends over 13 amino acids. The ends lost 5 bases at V and 4 bases at J; junction bases unmatched: 2. From germline, CDR1 is SGHTA and CDR2 FQGNSA. The sample comes from a study of blood T cell repertoires in COVID-19. Study overall: Donors in the United States, Italy and Spain gave samples during acute or convalescent COVID-19. T cells, B-cell-depleted T cells, or PBMCs provided the cDNA or gDNA that served as material.

The origin of this receptor is a woman aged 40 to 49 with acute COVID-19. The gene calls are TRBV7-2 and TRBJ2-5; 9 bases match TRBD2. Sequenced material: PBMCs or T cells enriched from blood (not recorded which). CDR3 region: CASSGTSRETQYF. In DNA, the CDR3 is TGTGCCAGCAGCGGGACTAGCCGAGAGACCCAGTACTTC.